This T cell receptor beta chain emerged from a study of OX40 agonist ivuxolimab in advanced cancers. Background on the study: The mean age was approximately 60 years, ranging from about 20 to 79, with more than 70% of participants male. Earlier anti-PD-1, anti-PD-L1 or anti-CTLA-4 therapy was permitted; 40% had received some.

Germline assignment: CDR1 MNHEY and CDR2 SVGAGI. The CDR3 totals 14 residues. V lost 7 bases and J lost 7, with 14 bases in between. Generated by immunoSEQ multiplex PCR, the TCRdb table keeps only in-frame clones and is missing some. The sample carries about 84,000 clones, roughly 80% recorded once. V and J are TRBV6-5 and TRBJ1-6; no reliable D call. The source was CD4+ or CD8+ T cells sorted from blood, collected in a trial of the OX40 agonist ivuxolimab. This TCR derives from an adult with an advanced solid tumor such as melanoma, head and neck, liver or kidney cancer. The CDR3 sequence is CASILVLGNSPLHF. CDR3 bases: TGTGCCAGCATTCTGGTATTGGGGAATTCACCCCTCCACTTT.